These T cell receptor beta chains were read from a single sample in a study of shared clonotypes between healthy human individuals. Method: immunoSEQ multiplex PCR; TCRdb's copy keeps in-frame clones and lacks some. The table records about 480,000 clones, almost 80% of them present only once. The sequenced sample was PBMCs. The source of these receptors is a woman aged 40-49 years in good health. Some clones in this sample may be carry-over from other donors' samples. Both conserved end residues are part of each CDR3. Fields, in order: CDR3 DNA, CDR3 protein, J gene, clone size, D gene, V gene. A D gene is named only where the DNA matches it firmly. Expanded clones get a size class; other rows say once, few or many, or leave the size out.

CDR3nt: TGTGCCAGCAGCTCCCCCCGGGACAGGGAAAGCGAGCAGTACTTC; CDR3aa: CASSSPRDRESEQYF; j_gene: TRBJ2-7; abundance: once; d_gene: TRBD1; v_gene: TRBV7-9
CDR3nt: TGTGCCAGCAGCTGGGGCACCGGGCCGACCTACGAGCAGTACTTC; CDR3aa: CASSWGTGPTYEQYF; j_gene: TRBJ2-7; abundance: few; d_gene: -; v_gene: TRBV11-2
CDR3nt: TGTGCCAGCAGCCTACCCGGCAGGACCCCGGCCGTGGGGCAGTATTTT; CDR3aa: CASSLPGRTPAVGQYF; j_gene: TRBJ2-3; abundance: -; d_gene: -; v_gene: TRBV5-4
CDR3nt: TGCGCCAGCAGTGAGGGGCGCGTCGGTTACAATGAGCAGTTCTTC; CDR3aa: CASSEGRVGYNEQFF; j_gene: TRBJ2-1; abundance: few; d_gene: -; v_gene: TRBV10-2
CDR3nt: TGTGCCAGCAGTTACTCCGGACAGAGCGACTACACCTTC; CDR3aa: CASSYSGQSDYTF; j_gene: TRBJ1-2; abundance: -; d_gene: -; v_gene: TRBV6-5
CDR3nt: TGTGCCAGCAGTTTAGGGCGCAGGGGGGGGCTCTATGGCTACACCTTC; CDR3aa: CASSLGRRGGLYGYTF; j_gene: TRBJ1-2; abundance: -; d_gene: TRBD1; v_gene: TRBV27
CDR3nt: TGCGCCAGCAGCCAAGTGGGACAGGGAGCGGGTGGCTACACCTTC; CDR3aa: CASSQVGQGAGGYTF; j_gene: TRBJ1-2; abundance: few; d_gene: TRBD1; v_gene: TRBV4-1
CDR3nt: TGTGCCACCCGAATTCCCGGCGGGGGCTACAATGAGCAGTTCTTC; CDR3aa: CATRIPGGGYNEQFF; j_gene: TRBJ2-1; abundance: -; d_gene: TRBD2; v_gene: TRBV5-4
CDR3nt: TGTGCCAGCAGTTACTCGATAGGTTGGTCGGACGAGCAGTACTTC; CDR3aa: CASSYSIGWSDEQYF; j_gene: TRBJ2-7; abundance: -; d_gene: -; v_gene: TRBV6-5
CDR3nt: TGTGCCAGCAGCTTTTACGGTAGCCCGGTGGCCGGGGAGCTGTTTTTT; CDR3aa: CASSFYGSPVAGELFF; j_gene: TRBJ2-2; abundance: -; d_gene: -; v_gene: TRBV7-3
CDR3nt: TGTGCCAGCGCGCCTGGACTAGCGGGAGGCCAAGAGACCCAGTACTTC; CDR3aa: CASAPGLAGGQETQYF; j_gene: TRBJ2-5; abundance: -; d_gene: TRBD2; v_gene: TRBV28
CDR3nt: TGTGCCAGCTCACCATACGTTGACAGGGACACCGGGGAGCTGTTTTTT; CDR3aa: CASSPYVDRDTGELFF; j_gene: TRBJ2-2; abundance: -; d_gene: TRBD1; v_gene: TRBV18
CDR3nt: TGTGCCAGCAGTAAACAGCATACAGAGGGCGAGCAGTACTTC; CDR3aa: CASSKQHTEGEQYF; j_gene: TRBJ2-7; abundance: -; d_gene: -; v_gene: TRBV9
CDR3nt: TGTGCCAGCGGCCTAGCGGGGGGGGTAGATACGCAGTATTTT; CDR3aa: CASGLAGGVDTQYF; j_gene: TRBJ2-3; abundance: few; d_gene: TRBD2; v_gene: TRBV7-2
CDR3nt: TGTGCCAGCAGTGGACAGGGCTTCGCTGAAGCTTTCTTT; CDR3aa: CASSGQGFAEAFF; j_gene: TRBJ1-1; abundance: -; d_gene: TRBD1; v_gene: TRBV2
CDR3nt: TGTGCCAGCAGCCACTCCCCTCCCTCAGCGTATGGCTACACCTTC; CDR3aa: CASSHSPPSAYGYTF; j_gene: TRBJ1-2; abundance: -; d_gene: -; v_gene: TRBV11-2
CDR3nt: TGTGCCATCAGGCGAGCGGGGGACCAAGAGACCCAGTACTTC; CDR3aa: CAIRRAGDQETQYF; j_gene: TRBJ2-5; abundance: -; d_gene: TRBD2; v_gene: TRBV10-3
CDR3nt: TGTGCCAGCAGCTCCAGCCGAGGTCCCTACGAGCAGTACTTC; CDR3aa: CASSSSRGPYEQYF; j_gene: TRBJ2-7; abundance: few; d_gene: -; v_gene: TRBV7-2
CDR3nt: TGTGCCAGCTCACCACCCCCTAGCACAGGGAGAGAGACCCAGTACTTC; CDR3aa: CASSPPPSTGRETQYF; j_gene: TRBJ2-5; abundance: -; d_gene: -; v_gene: TRBV18
CDR3nt: TGTGCCACCAAAATGACAGCGTCATCCTACGAGCAGTACTTC; CDR3aa: CATKMTASSYEQYF; j_gene: TRBJ2-7; abundance: -; d_gene: -; v_gene: TRBV6-6
CDR3nt: TGCAGCGGCCTGGGACTAGCGGACCGCTCCTACAATGAGCAGTTCTTC; CDR3aa: CSGLGLADRSYNEQFF; j_gene: TRBJ2-1; abundance: once; d_gene: TRBD2; v_gene: TRBV29-1
CDR3nt: TGTGCCAGCAGTGGAGGACTTAGCTCCTACAATGAGCAGTTCTTC; CDR3aa: CASSGGLSSYNEQFF; j_gene: TRBJ2-1; abundance: -; d_gene: -; v_gene: TRBV2
CDR3nt: TGTGCCAGCAGCCAAGTGAGGGGTGAAGGCTACACCTTC; CDR3aa: CASSQVRGEGYTF; j_gene: TRBJ1-2; abundance: -; d_gene: -; v_gene: TRBV4-2
CDR3nt: TGTGCCAGCAGCTCTAGTGGACACTACCAAGAGACCCAGTACTTC; CDR3aa: CASSSSGHYQETQYF; j_gene: TRBJ2-5; abundance: -; d_gene: -; v_gene: TRBV7-6
CDR3nt: TGTGCCAGCAGCTTAGAGGGACCGGGACTAGCGGGAGTCCCATCCTACGAGCAGTACTTC; CDR3aa: CASSLEGPGLAGVPSYEQYF; j_gene: TRBJ2-7; abundance: once; d_gene: TRBD2; v_gene: TRBV11-3
CDR3nt: TGTGCTAGCAGCCTCGGACTAGCGGGAGAGGAGACCCAGTACTTC; CDR3aa: CASSLGLAGEETQYF; j_gene: TRBJ2-5; abundance: few; d_gene: TRBD2; v_gene: TRBV7-7
CDR3nt: TGTGCCAGCAGTGGGGGTTGGGGATTCAATGAGCAGTTCTTC; CDR3aa: CASSGGWGFNEQFF; j_gene: TRBJ2-1; abundance: -; d_gene: -; v_gene: TRBV25-1
CDR3nt: TGTGCCAGCAGCCCCGGGACTAGCGGGATCCCCGGGGGGTTCTTC; CDR3aa: CASSPGTSGIPGGFF; j_gene: TRBJ2-1; abundance: few; d_gene: TRBD2; v_gene: TRBV2
CDR3nt: TGTGCCAGCAGCGACCGGGACAGGTTGGGCAATGAGCAGTTCTTC; CDR3aa: CASSDRDRLGNEQFF; j_gene: TRBJ2-1; abundance: many; d_gene: TRBD1; v_gene: TRBV7-2
CDR3nt: TGTGCCGTAAGTAGGGCTACGAACACTGAAGCTTTCTTT; CDR3aa: CAVSRATNTEAFF; j_gene: TRBJ1-1; abundance: few; d_gene: -; v_gene: TRBV10-3
CDR3nt: TGTGCCAGCAGCTATCTTAGCGGGATCAGGGACAATGAGCAGTTCTTC; CDR3aa: CASSYLSGIRDNEQFF; j_gene: TRBJ2-1; abundance: -; d_gene: TRBD2; v_gene: TRBV9
CDR3nt: TGTGCCACCCCCAATGATGGGGCAGACCGTGGGCCGGGGGGCTACACCTTC; CDR3aa: CATPNDGADRGPGGYTF; j_gene: TRBJ1-2; abundance: -; d_gene: -; v_gene: TRBV28
CDR3nt: TGTGCCAGCAGTGACTCACCAGAGGCTAACTATGGCTACACCTTC; CDR3aa: CASSDSPEANYGYTF; j_gene: TRBJ1-2; abundance: -; d_gene: -; v_gene: TRBV6-4
CDR3nt: TGTGCCAGCGCTTCTTCTAGCGGGGGGACTTCCTCCTACGAGCAGTACTTC; CDR3aa: CASASSSGGTSSYEQYF; j_gene: TRBJ2-7; abundance: few; d_gene: TRBD2; v_gene: TRBV2
CDR3nt: TGTGCCAGCAGCTTAGGCGCGGGAGTGGTAGATACGCAGTATTTT; CDR3aa: CASSLGAGVVDTQYF; j_gene: TRBJ2-3; abundance: once; d_gene: TRBD2; v_gene: TRBV7-2
CDR3nt: TGTGCCAGCAGCGGCGGGACTGGCCAAAATTTAAATGAGCAGTTCTTC; CDR3aa: CASSGGTGQNLNEQFF; j_gene: TRBJ2-1; abundance: -; d_gene: -; v_gene: TRBV5-6
CDR3nt: TGTGCCAGCAGCTTAGATGGAGGCTCCTACAATGAGCAGTTCTTC; CDR3aa: CASSLDGGSYNEQFF; j_gene: TRBJ2-1; abundance: -; d_gene: -; v_gene: TRBV7-9
CDR3nt: TGTGCCAGTAGTATTCGGGGGAGAGACAATGAGCAGTTCTTC; CDR3aa: CASSIRGRDNEQFF; j_gene: TRBJ2-1; abundance: -; d_gene: -; v_gene: TRBV19
CDR3nt: TGCGCCAGCAGCTTAGGGACAGGGGATGGGTTAAAGAACACTGAAGCTTTCTTT; CDR3aa: CASSLGTGDGLKNTEAFF; j_gene: TRBJ1-1; abundance: -; d_gene: TRBD1; v_gene: TRBV5-1